This TCR beta chain appears in the sequencing data of a study of T cells in Graves' hyperthyroidism and ophthalmopathy. The V and J ends lost 7 bases and 0 bases respectively, with 15 bases between them. The CDR3 extends over 15 amino acids. Germline CDR1 and CDR2: MNHEY and SMNVEV (reference sequence). Broader study findings: Most expanded thyroid clonotypes above 0.001 recurred in blood.

As to this clonotype: Its specificity is not known.

Using RNA transcripts as the source, TCR beta CDR3 regions were amplified. Using the HTBI primer set, a first-round RT-PCR was run on the TCR CDR3. Using its own MiXCR run on the multiplex PCR reads, TCRdb lists one record per CDR3 protein. Of roughly 500,000 distinct CDR3 sequences listed, 46% are singletons. Patients were excluded for uncontrolled infection, other autoimmune disease, pregnancy or lactation. The sample taken for sequencing was peripheral blood or thyroid tissue (not recorded which). The sequence was obtained from an adult woman with Graves' disease, either hyperthyroidism or ophthalmopathy (not recorded which). The chain uses TRBV27 and TRBJ1-1; D not certain. CDR3 loop: CASKSGGRVNTEAFF. In DNA form, the CDR3 reads TGTGCCAGCAAGTCCGGCGGACGTGTGAACACTGAAGCTTTCTTT.